Shown below are 27 T cell receptor beta chains from a single sample sequenced in a study of blood T cell repertoires in COVID-19. Data came from immunoSEQ multiplex PCR; TCRdb stores just in-frame clones and leaves some out. The sample holds about 440,000 clones, nearly 90% seen once. The specimen was PBMCs or T cells enriched from blood (not recorded which). The receptors shown here come from a young woman with acute COVID-19.

V usage is TRBV7-9 and J usage is TRBJ1-5; 7 bases line up with TRBD1. Losses at the gene ends were 4 bases for V and 5 bases for J; bases not matched to a gene: 14. Germline CDR1 SEHNR, CDR2 FQNEAQ (reference sequence). This CDR3 is 17 amino acids long. CDR3 nucleotide sequence: TGTGCCAGCAGCTCCCTGGGGGGCAGGGGGTCGCATCAGCCCCAGCATTTT. As protein: CASSSLGGRGSHQPQHF.

The V gene is TRBV15, the J gene TRBJ1-4, with D unclear. The CDR3 length is 16 residues. The germline CDR1 and CDR2 sequences are LNHNV and YYDKDF (reference sequence). Trimming left V 5 bases short and J 0 bases short, with 13 bases between. The CDR3 DNA follows: TGTGCCACCAGCGATACAGTCACCGCAACTAATGAAAAACTGTTTTTT. It is translated as CATSDTVTATNEKLFF.

The chain joins TRBV5-4 to TRBJ1-6, with D hard to call. The V gene lost 4 bases and the J gene lost 5 bases, with 16 bases spanning the gap. This CDR3 spans 16 amino acids. CDR1 SGHNT and CDR2 YYREEE come from the germline V gene (reference sequence). The CDR3 is CASSRRVEVDNSPLHF. As DNA, the CDR3 is TGTGCCAGCAGCCGTCGGGTCGAGGTTGATAATTCACCCCTCCACTTT.

The chain joins TRBV4-3 to TRBJ1-1; 8 bases agree with TRBD1. In germline, CDR1 is LGHNA, CDR2 YSLEER. The CDR3 is 13 residues long. V dropped 3 bases and J dropped 6; count of bases not matched to a gene: 3. CDR3 in DNA: TGCGCCAGCAGCCATACAGGGGGGGCTGAAGCTTTCTTT. Translated: CASSHTGGAEAFF.

This chain links TRBV7-6 with TRBJ2-2, with 8 bases lining up with TRBD2. The V and J ends lost 3 bases and 1 base, in that order; junction bases with no gene match: 4. Germline assignment: CDR1 SGHVS and CDR2 FNYEAQ. The CDR3 consists of 16 residues. The CDR3, as DNA: TGTGCCAGCAGCTTTGTGGCGGGGGGGAACACCGGGGAGCTGTTTTTT. It yields the protein CASSFVAGGNTGELFF.

The sample holds a few counts of this clone. This chain connects TRBV11-2 to TRBJ2-1; D may be TRBD2 (6 bases). The CDR3 sequence is 15 residues long. CDR1 is SGHAT and CDR2 is FQNNGV in the germline V gene. Between the trimmed V and J ends, which lost 5 bases and 2 bases, there was a span of 13 bases. CDR3 protein: CASSTGTETYNEQFF. DNA of the CDR3: TGTGCCAGCAGCACCGGGACTGAAACCTACAATGAGCAGTTCTTC.

The CDR3 protein is CASSSESYEQYF. The CDR3 DNA reads as TGTGCCAGCAGCTCGGAGTCCTACGAGCAGTACTTC. V is TRBV7-2 and J is TRBJ2-7; D is uncertain. Germline V gene data show CDR1 as SGHTA and CDR2 as FQGNSA. The V gene lost 4 bases and the J gene lost 1 base, with 5 bases spanning the gap. The CDR3 has 12 residues. The complete variable domain, with remaining parts taken from reference TRBV7-2 and TRBJ2-7, reads GAGVSQSPSNKVTEKGKDVELRCDPISGHTALYWYRQSLGQGLEFLIYFQGNSAPDKSGLPSDRFSAERTGGSVSTLTIQRTQQEDSAVYLCASSSESYEQYFGPGTRLTVT.

J is TRBJ1-1 and V is TRBV27; weak D call: TRBD1 (5 bases). Germline V gene sequence: CDR1 MNHEY, CDR2 SMNVEV (reference sequence). Deletions cut 1 base from V and 4 bases from J, with 13 bases between. CDR3 size: 15 residues. The CDR3 DNA reads as TGTGCCAGCAGTTTATTCACGGGGGGAGCCACTGAAGCTTTCTTT. Translated: CASSLFTGGATEAFF.

The chain combines TRBV9 with TRBJ1-1, with D perhaps matching TRBD1 (6 bases). V was clipped by 4 bases and J by 10 bases, with 23 bases between them. The CDR3 loop spans 15 amino acids. Germline V gives CDR1 SGDLS, CDR2 YYNGEE. The CDR3 nucleotides are TGTGCCAGCAGCCCCCGGGACACAAGAATCGCGGGAGCTTTCTTT. Translation: CASSPRDTRIAGAFF.

The chain joins TRBV28 to TRBJ1-1, with 7 bases lining up with TRBD1. V was pared by 6 bases and J by 2 bases, with 6 bases of the junction left unmatched. The CDR3 runs 14 residues. Germline V lookup: CDR1 MDHEN, CDR2 SYDVKM. This CDR3 reads CASRTGGGNTEAFF. The CDR3 DNA reads as TGTGCCAGCAGAACCGGAGGGGGCAACACTGAAGCTTTCTTT.

This chain links TRBV7-2 with TRBJ2-3, with D hard to call. Germline V gene sequence: CDR1 SGHTA, CDR2 FQGNSA. The CDR3 spans 15 residues. With 0 bases removed from V and 1 base from J, the gap between germline ends came to 8 bases. CDR3 residues: CASSLAVLGTDTQYF. In DNA, the CDR3 is TGTGCCAGCAGCTTAGCGGTTCTAGGCACAGATACGCAGTATTTT.

The chain combines TRBV6-5 with TRBJ2-2; D might be TRBD1 (6 bases). V lost 6 bases, J lost 3 bases, and 8 bases lay in between. This CDR3 has 13 residues. Germline V CDR1 and CDR2: MNHEY, SVGAGI. CDR3 in amino acids: CASRGHDTGELFF. The CDR3 region has the DNA TGTGCCAGCAGGGGACACGACACCGGGGAGCTGTTTTTT.

This sequence joins TRBV11-2 and TRBJ2-6; D remains ambiguous. The CDR3 runs 17 residues. CDR1 SGHAT and CDR2 FQNNGV come from the germline V gene. The V and J ends lost 2 bases and 2 bases respectively, with 13 bases between them. The CDR3 coding sequence is TGTGCCAGCAGCTTATTCCCCCCGCGGACTGGGGCCAACGTCCTGACTTTC. Amino acids: CASSLFPPRTGANVLTF. The complete variable domain, with remaining parts taken from reference TRBV11-2 and TRBJ2-6, reads EAGVAQSPRYKIIEKRQSVAFWCNPISGHATLYWYQQILGQGPKLLIQFQNNGVVDDSQLPKDRFSAERLKGVDSTLKIQPAKLEDSAVYLCASSLFPPRTGANVLTFGAGSRLTVL.

The chain links TRBV2 to TRBJ1-4, with a tentative D call TRBD1 (5 bases). Germline loops: CDR1 SNHLY, CDR2 FYNNEI. Deletions cut 4 bases from V and 3 bases from J, with 6 bases between. The CDR3 runs 13 residues. The CDR3, as DNA: TGTGCCAGCAGTGGGACACCTAATGAAAAACTGTTTTTT. It encodes CASSGTPNEKLFF.

This chain joins TRBV27 and TRBJ2-1, with D perhaps TRBD2 (6 bases). The CDR3 runs to 13 residues. Trimming removed 7 bases at V and 10 bases at J, with 17 bases between. The germline gives CDR1 MNHEY, CDR2 SMNVEV (reference sequence). CDR3 region: CASMGLPFFEQFF. The CDR3 DNA reads as TGTGCCAGCATGGGACTCCCTTTTTTCGAGCAGTTCTTC.

This rearrangement joins TRBV11-2 to TRBJ2-7; the D gene is possibly TRBD1 (6 bases). CDR1 is SGHAT and CDR2 is FQNNGV in the germline V gene. The CDR3 is 14 amino acids. Trimming took 7 bases from V and 0 from J, leaving 13 bases between them. CDR3 residues: CASNRGQSSYEQYF. DNA of the CDR3: TGTGCCAGCAATAGAGGACAGAGCTCCTACGAGCAGTACTTC.

On this clone itself: The sample holds other DNA sequences that translate to the same CDR3. The chain has TRBV7-9 and TRBJ1-2; D might be TRBD1 (5 bases). The CDR3 is 14 residues long. The V end lost 1 base, the J end lost 2 bases, and 8 bases lay between the germline ends. Looked up from germline, CDR1 is SEHNR and CDR2 is FQNEAQ (reference sequence). For the CDR3, the DNA is TGTGCCAGCAGCTTAGTAGCAGGGAACTATGGCTACACCTTC. Protein product: CASSLVAGNYGYTF. The full variable domain, completed using reference TRBV7-9 and TRBJ1-2, is DTGVSQNPRHKITKRGQNVTFRCDPISEHNRLYWYRQTLGQGPEFLTYFQNEAQLEKSRLLSDRFSAERPKGSFSTLEIQRTEQGDSAMYLCASSLVAGNYGYTFGSGTRLTVV.

This clone was detected only once. The V and J genes are TRBV23-1 and TRBJ2-5; TRBD1 agrees at 7 bases. TRBV23-1 is noted as an ORF with a role that remains uncertain. The length of the CDR3 is 17 residues. The V gene end was trimmed by 0 bases and the J gene end by 2 bases; junction bases not matched to a gene: 9. The CDR3 sequence: CASSQSCAGTEQETQYF. As DNA, the CDR3 is TGCGCCAGCAGTCAATCGTGCGCCGGGACAGAACAAGAGACCCAGTACTTC.

This chain connects TRBV23-1 to TRBJ2-5; 16 bases align to TRBD2. TRBV23-1 is noted as an ORF with a role that remains uncertain. This CDR3 is 18 amino acids long. The J segment lost 5 bases and the V segment lost 3 bases, leaving 9 bases of the junction unmatched. CDR3 DNA: TGCGCCAGCAGTCAGGGACTAGCGGGGGGGCCTCGATTGGAGACCCAGTACTTC. Translated, it gives CASSQGLAGGPRLETQYF.

In its sample, this clone was seen a few times. V and J are TRBV6-4 and TRBJ2-3; tentative D call: TRBD2 (7 bases). V dropped 2 bases and J dropped 2 bases, with 8 bases sitting between them. The CDR3 extends over 14 amino acids. The germline V gene has CDR1 MRHNA and CDR2 SNTAGT. DNA of the CDR3: TGTGCCAGCAGTGACGGGGGGGCCACAGATACGCAGTATTTT. Translated: CASSDGGATDTQYF.

This chain joins TRBV10-3 and TRBJ2-2, with a weak D call TRBD2 (5 bases). The V end was cut by 3 bases, the J end by 1 base, with 9 bases between. Germline CDR1 reads ENHRY; CDR2 reads SYGVKD. This CDR3 has 15 residues. This chain's CDR3 is CAISDLAENTGELFF. DNA of the CDR3: TGTGCCATCAGTGATCTAGCTGAGAACACCGGGGAGCTGTTTTTT.

The chain uses TRBV7-8 and TRBJ1-5; D is unresolved. CDR1 and CDR2 from the germline V gene are SGHVS and FQNEAQ. CDR3 length equals 15 residues. Between the trimmed V and J ends, which lost 1 base and 2 bases, there was a span of 9 bases. The CDR3 DNA reads as TGTGCCAGCAGCTTAGAAGGGAGTGGCAATCAGCCCCAGCATTTT. As protein: CASSLEGSGNQPQHF.

CDR3 sequence: CASVLPGPSGNTIYF. CDR3 bases: TGTGCCAGCGTCCTCCCAGGTCCCTCTGGAAACACCATATATTTT. The V call is TRBV6-6, the J call TRBJ1-3; D uncertain. This CDR3 has 15 residues. CDR1 and CDR2 from the germline V gene are MNHNY and SVGAGI (reference sequence). With 8 bases removed from V and 0 bases from J, the gap between germline ends came to 14 bases.

This chain uses TRBV19 with TRBJ1-2, with TRBD1 matching 9 bases. Unmatched junction bases numbered 9, after V lost 7 bases and J lost 6 bases. Per the germline V gene, CDR1 is LNHDA and CDR2 is SQIVND (reference sequence). The CDR3 is 14 residues long. The CDR3, as DNA: TGTGCCAGTAATCGGGACAGGGCTTACGATGGCTACACCTTC. Its protein product is CASNRDRAYDGYTF.

This clone was counted ten times or more. The V call is TRBV28, the J call TRBJ1-1; D uncertain. This CDR3 has 17 amino acids. Trimming removed 4 bases at V and 4 bases at J, with 22 bases between. The V gene's germline CDR1 is MDHEN and CDR2 SYDVKM. The CDR3 sequence is CASSSHQRGFRSTEAFF. The CDR3 DNA follows: TGTGCCAGCAGTTCCCACCAGCGAGGGTTTAGATCCACTGAAGCTTTCTTT.

This sequence joins TRBV4-1 and TRBJ1-2, with 8 nucleotides matching TRBD1. J was trimmed by 6 bases and V by 3 bases; bases with no gene match: 9. Per the germline V gene, CDR1 is MGHRA and CDR2 is YSYEKL. This CDR3 contains 15 residues. The CDR3 bases are TGCGCCAGCAGCCAGGGCCTACAGGGGGTGGATGGCTACACCTTC. It yields the protein CASSQGLQGVDGYTF.

This clone was counted at least ten times. This chain joins TRBV28 and TRBJ1-5; D gene unclear. V was shortened by 3 bases and J by 0 bases, with 6 bases between the two germline ends. CDR1 and CDR2 from the germline V gene are MDHEN and SYDVKM. The CDR3 consists of 14 residues. CDR3 protein: CASSFQNSNQPQHF. DNA for the CDR3: TGTGCCAGCAGTTTCCAAAATAGCAATCAGCCCCAGCATTTT.